The entry that follows covers one T cell receptor (beta chain) sequence. The data were taken from a study of CD8 T cells in Susac syndrome. The RNA, about 0.45 to 1 ug, was put through reverse transcription using random hexamers. TCRdb itself ran the immunoSEQ multiplex PCR reads through MiXCR, one entry per CDR3 protein. The sample shows 170,000 or so distinct CDR3 sequences, 90% to 97% of them seen only once. Trimming pared 3 bases from V and 4 bases from J, leaving 7 bases between. This CDR3 has 11 amino acids. CDR1 is GTSNPN, CDR2 SVGIG, per germline (reference sequence). The sequenced sample consisted of CD4+ T cells from PBMCs. The TCR comes from a human donor with Susac syndrome. The V call is TRBV30, the J call TRBJ2-7, with D unresolved. The CDR3 DNA is TGTGCCTGGAGGGTAGGTTACGAGCAGTACTTC. Its protein product is CAWRVGYEQYF.